This TCR beta chain comes out of a study of blood T cell repertoires in COVID-19. Study-level information: PBMCs, B-cell-depleted T cells, or T cells provided the cDNA or gDNA that made up the material.

Profiled with immunoSEQ multiplex PCR; TCRdb holds only in-frame clones, not every one. The sample has 180,000 or so clones; over 75% are singletons. The germline gives CDR1 DFQATT, CDR2 SNEGSKA (reference sequence). The ends lost 3 bases at V and 8 bases at J; junction bases unmatched: 6. The CDR3 runs 15 residues. This clonotype was obtained from a middle-aged man who had recovered from COVID-19. The V gene is TRBV20-1, the J gene TRBJ2-1, with 14 nucleotides matching TRBD2. The sequenced sample consisted of peripheral blood. CDR3 nucleotides: TGCAGTGCTAGTACCGGGACTAGCGGGAGTCATGAGCAGTTCTTC. Amino acids: CSASTGTSGSHEQFF.